The 24 T cell receptor beta chains presented below share a single source sample, sequenced in a study of patients and donors after allogeneic stem cell transplantation. TCRdb reprocessed the RT-PCR reads with MiXCR, giving one entry per CDR3 protein. In the table there are some 880,000 distinct CDR3 sequences, over 15% of which are singletons. Source material: blood, either unsorted or a sorted T cell fraction (not recorded which). Receptor source: a human donor who was either an allogeneic HSCT recipient or a stem cell or donor lymphocyte infusion donor (not recorded which). It is not recorded whose cells these are; they may come from a transplant donor.

This clonotype was counted a few times. The chain employs TRBV6-1 and TRBJ2-7; 7 positions agree with TRBD1. This CDR3 is 14 amino acids long. Losses at the gene ends were 8 bases for V and 4 bases for J; bases not matched to a gene: 11. Germline CDR1 and CDR2: MNHNS and SASEGT. CDR3 protein: CASSSRDRIYEQYF. The CDR3, as DNA: TGTGCCAGCTCCTCCCGGGACAGAATATACGAGCAGTACTTC.

This sequence joins TRBV6-5 and TRBJ1-1, with no clear D. The V end was cut by 0 bases, the J end by 3 bases, with 8 bases between. The germline gives CDR1 MNHEY, CDR2 SVGAGI. The CDR3 sequence is 14 residues long. The CDR3 DNA reads TGTGCCAGCAGTTACTCCTTTAAGGACACTGAAGCTTTCTTT. Amino acid sequence: CASSYSFKDTEAFF.

This clonotype has ten or more counts. The V gene is TRBV12-3 or TRBV12-4, the J gene TRBJ2-1; perhaps TRBD2 as D (5 bases). The germline V and J ends were trimmed by 7 bases and 8 bases, with 15 bases remaining between them. The length of the CDR3 is 13 residues. The CDR3 sequence is CASNPWGSDEQFF. The DNA of the CDR3 is TGTGCCAGCAACCCTTGGGGTAGCGATGAGCAGTTCTTC.

This clonotype was recorded a few times. The chain has TRBV24-1 and TRBJ2-5; TRBD2 matches 7 bases. V trimming: 7 bases; J trimming: 4 bases; junction bases outside the gene matches: 5. The CDR3 is made up of 13 amino acids. Germline V gene data show CDR1 as KGHDR and CDR2 as SFDVKD. CDR3 sequence (DNA): TGTGCCACCAGGGCGGCTAGCGGAGAGACCCAGTACTTC. This sequence encodes CATRAASGETQYF.

There are a few counts of this clonotype. The chain joins TRBV6-1 to TRBJ1-5; possible D gene TRBD1, 5 bases. V gave up 6 bases and J gave up 1 base, with 19 bases separating them. CDR1 MNHNS and CDR2 SASEGT come from the germline V gene. The CDR3 has 17 amino acids. The CDR3 nucleotides read TGTGCCAGCAGAACCCCTGGGGCAGATCCAAGCAATCAGCCCCAGCATTTT. Amino acid sequence: CASRTPGADPSNQPQHF.

The sample holds a few counts of this clonotype. The chain recombines TRBV27 with TRBJ2-7; TRBD2 matches 10 bases. Trimming cost V 3 bases and J 4 bases; bases outside gene matches: 6. Germline loops: CDR1 MNHEY, CDR2 SMNVEV (reference sequence). The CDR3 contains 15 residues. The CDR3 is CASSFTGLAPYEQYF. As DNA, the CDR3 is TGTGCCAGCAGTTTCACGGGACTAGCGCCATACGAGCAGTACTTC.

Of note for this clonotype: It may be a read error: a sequence one base away is much more abundant. The rearrangement joins TRBV20-1 to TRBJ2-7; 9 bases match TRBD1. The V and J ends lost 6 bases and 2 bases, in that order; junction bases with no gene match: 5. Germline CDR1 reads DFQATT; CDR2 reads SNEGSKA (reference sequence). CDR3 size: 13 residues. This chain's CDR3 is CSAIRQGAYEQYF. In DNA form, the CDR3 reads TGCAGTGCGATCCGACAGGGGGCCTACGAGCAGTACTTC.

This chain joins TRBV14 and TRBJ2-1; D is undetermined. From germline, CDR1 is SGHDN and CDR2 FVKESK. The CDR3 has 15 residues. V was cut by 4 bases and J by 3 bases, with 13 bases left in between. The CDR3 bases are TGTGCCAGCAGCCCCAGATTATCGATCTACAATGAGCAGTTCTTC. It encodes CASSPRLSIYNEQFF.

The rearrangement joins TRBV29-1 to TRBJ2-7; 9 bases are shared with TRBD2. Unmatched junction bases numbered 7, after V lost 7 bases and J lost 0 bases. There are 14 residues in the CDR3. CDR1 and CDR2 from the germline V gene are SQVTM and ANQGSEA. The CDR3 region has the DNA TGCAGCGGCTTAATAGCGGGAGACTCCTACGAGCAGTACTTC. This translates into CSGLIAGDSYEQYF.

The table lists this clonotype with many counts. The V call is TRBV29-1, the J call TRBJ2-5; D possibly matches TRBD1 or TRBD2 (5 bases each). Germline V CDR1 and CDR2: SQVTM, ANQGSEA. The CDR3 has 12 amino acids. The V and J ends lost 6 bases and 4 bases respectively, with 12 bases between them. The CDR3 nucleotides are TGCAGCGTCGTCGGGACGGTAGAGACCCAGTACTTC. Translating gives CSVVGTVETQYF. The entire variable domain, with the rest obtained from reference TRBV29-1 and TRBJ2-5, is as follows: SAVISQKPSRDICQRGTSLTIQCQVDSQVTMMFWYRQQPGQSLTLIATANQGSEATYESGFVIDKFPISRPNLTFSTLTVSNMSPEDSSIYLCSVVGTVETQYFGPGTRLLVL.

The chain carries TRBV24-1 and TRBJ2-3, with D perhaps TRBD1 (6 bases). This CDR3 region has 16 residues. The V end was cut by 0 bases, the J end by 3 bases, with 12 bases between. Germline values: CDR1 KGHDR, CDR2 SFDVKD. CDR3 coding DNA: TGTGCCACCAGTGATTTGCGGTTAACAGGGACAGATACGCAGTATTTT. Protein: CATSDLRLTGTDTQYF.

This clonotype has more than one count but fewer than ten. The rearrangement links TRBV2 to TRBJ2-7, with unresolved D. Looked up from germline, CDR1 is SNHLY and CDR2 is FYNNEI. CDR3 length: 12 residues. V was trimmed by 4 bases and J by 2 bases, leaving 6 bases between them. In DNA form, the CDR3 reads TGTGCCAGCAGTGGGGCCCCCTACGAGCAGTACTTC. Encoded protein: CASSGAPYEQYF. The full variable domain, in which reference TRBV2 and TRBJ2-7 provide the parts outside the CDR3, is EPEVTQTPSHQVTQMGQEVILRCVPISNHLYFYWYRQILGQKVEFLVSFYNNEISEKSEIFDDQFSVERPDGSNFTLKIRSTKLEDSAMYFCASSGAPYEQYFGPGTRLTVT.

A few counts support this clonotype. The V and J genes are TRBV7-8 and TRBJ1-6; D unresolved. CDR3 length: 17 amino acids. The germline V and J ends were trimmed by 0 bases and 0 bases, with 9 bases remaining between them. Per the germline V gene, CDR1 is SGHVS and CDR2 is FQNEAQ. This CDR3 reads CASSLAQSSSYNSPLHF. The CDR3 DNA reads as TGTGCCAGCAGCTTAGCACAGTCGAGCTCCTATAATTCACCCCTCCACTTT. Looking up the rest from reference TRBV7-8 and TRBJ1-6 gives the full variable domain: GAGVSQSPRYKVAKRGQDVALRCDPISGHVSLFWYQQALGQGPEFLTYFQNEAQLDKSGLPSDRFFAERPEGSVSTLKIQRTQQEDSAVYLCASSLAQSSSYNSPLHFGNGTRLTVT.

The V and J genes are TRBV5-1 and TRBJ2-7, with D possibly TRBD1 on 5 matching bases. The V gene's germline CDR1 is SGHRS and CDR2 YFSETQ. Trimming shortened V by 1 base and J by 4 bases, and 12 bases separated the two germline ends. This CDR3 contains 14 residues. DNA for the CDR3: TGCGCCAGCAGCTTGTTCCAGGGATTTTACGAGCAGTACTTC. Translation: CASSLFQGFYEQYF.

This sequence joins TRBV5-1 and TRBJ2-2; 11 positions agree with TRBD2. CDR1 SGHRS and CDR2 YFSETQ come from the germline V gene. The CDR3 loop spans 16 amino acids. V shed 0 bases and J 4 bases; nucleotides not matched to a gene: 2. CDR3 coding DNA: TGCGCCAGCAGCTTGGCTACTAGCGGGAGCACCGGGGAGCTGTTTTTT. The encoded protein is CASSLATSGSTGELFF.

The sample holds a few counts of this clonotype. This rearrangement joins TRBV6-2 or TRBV6-3 to TRBJ2-3, with D tentatively TRBD1 (6 bases). In germline, CDR1 is MNHEY, CDR2 SVGEGT. Trimming pared 6 bases from V and 0 bases from J, leaving 10 bases between. CDR3 length: 14 residues. Here the CDR3 reads CASRTGLSTDTQYF. CDR3 bases: TGTGCCAGCAGAACAGGGCTGAGCACAGATACGCAGTATTTT.

The chain has TRBV9 and TRBJ2-1; possible D gene TRBD2, 6 bases. V dropped 6 bases and J dropped 2 bases, with 15 bases sitting between them. CDR1 is SGDLS and CDR2 is YYNGEE in the germline V gene. This CDR3 has 15 amino acids. CDR3 in DNA: TGTGCCAGCACCGCCTCGGGGGATCCCTACAATGAGCAGTTCTTC. Protein sequence: CASTASGDPYNEQFF.

This clonotype showed up many times. This rearrangement joins TRBV12-3 or TRBV12-4 to TRBJ1-1, with 8 bases fitting TRBD1. V was clipped by 0 bases and J by 4 bases; unmatched bases: 4. The CDR3 length is 15 residues. The CDR3 protein is CASSLAQGARTEAFF. The CDR3 bases are TGTGCCAGCAGTTTAGCTCAGGGGGCGCGCACTGAAGCTTTCTTT.

The gene calls are TRBV27 and TRBJ2-1; 7 nucleotides match TRBD1. With 2 bases clipped from V and 0 bases from J, the junction kept 7 bases outside the gene matches. The germline gives CDR1 MNHEY, CDR2 SMNVEV (reference sequence). The CDR3 has 17 residues. CDR3 bases: TGTGCCAGCAGTTTAGTGGGACAGCCGAGCTCCTACAATGAGCAGTTCTTC. This translates into CASSLVGQPSSYNEQFF.

This clonotype was seen many times. The chain combines TRBV7-8 with TRBJ2-3, with D perhaps matching TRBD2 (6 bases). The CDR3 has 17 amino acids. In germline, CDR1 is SGHVS, CDR2 FQNEAQ. V lost 5 bases and J lost 4, with 22 bases in between. The CDR3 loop reads CASSQPTGLRSADTQYF. DNA for the CDR3: TGTGCCAGCAGCCAACCCACGGGACTCCGCAGCGCAGATACGCAGTATTTT.

This clonotype has more than one count but fewer than ten. This sequence joins TRBV6-1 and TRBJ1-1, with D perhaps TRBD1 (5 bases). CDR1 MNHNS and CDR2 SASEGT come from the germline V gene. The CDR3 has 14 residues. V was cut by 7 bases and J by 4 bases, with 16 bases left in between. The CDR3 protein is CASTERGLATEAFF. CDR3 nucleotide sequence: TGTGCCAGCACTGAGAGGGGATTGGCCACTGAAGCTTTCTTT.

The gene calls are TRBV7-6 and TRBJ2-7; 7 bases match TRBD1. CDR1 and CDR2 (germline): SGHVS, FNYEAQ. The CDR3 length is 13 residues. Trimming took 1 base from V and 6 from J; bases not matched to a gene: 3. This CDR3 reads CASSLETGREQYF. The CDR3 DNA is TGTGCCAGCAGCTTAGAGACAGGGCGCGAGCAGTACTTC. Full variable domain (outside the CDR3, taken from reference TRBV7-6 and TRBJ2-7): GAGVSQSPRYKVTKRGQDVALRCDPISGHVSLYWYRQALGQGPEFLTYFNYEAQQDKSGLPNDRFSAERPEGSISTLTIQRTEQRDSAMYRCASSLETGREQYFGPGTRLTVT.

The rearrangement uses TRBV20-1 and TRBJ1-1; D remains ambiguous. V was cut by 5 bases and J by 1 base, with 14 bases left in between. The CDR3 length is 14 residues. The germline gives CDR1 DFQATT, CDR2 SNEGSKA (reference sequence). CDR3 DNA sequence: TGCAGTGCTGCCTCACCGCGCAAGAACACTGAAGCTTTCTTT. It yields the protein CSAASPRKNTEAFF.

The gene calls are TRBV19 and TRBJ2-5; D is possibly TRBD2 (5 bases). The CDR3 length is 10 residues. In germline, CDR1 is LNHDA, CDR2 SQIVND (reference sequence). V was shortened by 10 bases and J by 3 bases, with 6 bases between the two germline ends. The CDR3 reads CAKGEETQYF. The CDR3 DNA reads as TGTGCCAAGGGAGAAGAGACCCAGTACTTC.